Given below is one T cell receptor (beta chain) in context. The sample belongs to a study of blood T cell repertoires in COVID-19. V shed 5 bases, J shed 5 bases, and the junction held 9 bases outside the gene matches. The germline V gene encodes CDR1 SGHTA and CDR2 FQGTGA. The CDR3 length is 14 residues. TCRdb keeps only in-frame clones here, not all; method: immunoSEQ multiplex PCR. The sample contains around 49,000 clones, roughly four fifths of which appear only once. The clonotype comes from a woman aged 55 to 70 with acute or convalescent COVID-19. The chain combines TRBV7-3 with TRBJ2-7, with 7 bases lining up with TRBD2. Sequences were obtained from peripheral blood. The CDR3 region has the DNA TGTGCCAGCAGCCCCCGGGGAGGGGTCCACGAGCAGTACTTC. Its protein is CASSPRGGVHEQYF.